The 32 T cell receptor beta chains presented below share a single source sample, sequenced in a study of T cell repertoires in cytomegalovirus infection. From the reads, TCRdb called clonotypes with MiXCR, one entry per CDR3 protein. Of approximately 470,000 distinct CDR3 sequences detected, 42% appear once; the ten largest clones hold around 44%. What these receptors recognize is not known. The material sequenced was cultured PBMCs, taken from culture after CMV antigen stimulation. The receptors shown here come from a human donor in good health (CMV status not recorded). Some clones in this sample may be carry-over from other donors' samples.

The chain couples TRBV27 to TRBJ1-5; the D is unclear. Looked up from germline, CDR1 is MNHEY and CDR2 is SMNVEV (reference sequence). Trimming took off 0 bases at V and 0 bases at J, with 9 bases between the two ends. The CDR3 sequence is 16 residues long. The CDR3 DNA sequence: TGTGCCAGCAGTTTATCGATTGTCGATAGCAATCAGCCCCAGCATTTT. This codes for CASSLSIVDSNQPQHF.

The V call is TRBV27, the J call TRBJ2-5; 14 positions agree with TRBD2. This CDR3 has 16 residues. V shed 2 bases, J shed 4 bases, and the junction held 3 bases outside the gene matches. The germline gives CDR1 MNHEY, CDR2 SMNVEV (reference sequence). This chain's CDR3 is CASSLTGTSGGETQYF. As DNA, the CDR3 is TGTGCCAGCAGTTTAACCGGGACTAGCGGGGGAGAGACCCAGTACTTC.

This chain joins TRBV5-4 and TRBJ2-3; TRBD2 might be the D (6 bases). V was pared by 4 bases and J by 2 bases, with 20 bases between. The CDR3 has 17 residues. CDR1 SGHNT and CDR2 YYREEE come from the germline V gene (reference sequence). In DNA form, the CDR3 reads TGTGCCAGCAGCCCTGGGGGGTCCCTGGACTTCACAGATACGCAGTATTTT. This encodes CASSPGGSLDFTDTQYF.

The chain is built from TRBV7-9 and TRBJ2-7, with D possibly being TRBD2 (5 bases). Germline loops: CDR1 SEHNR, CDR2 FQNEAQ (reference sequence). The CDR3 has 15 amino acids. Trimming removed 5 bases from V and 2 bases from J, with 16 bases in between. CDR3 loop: CASSQFLEGPYEQYF. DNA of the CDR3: TGTGCCAGCAGCCAATTCCTAGAGGGTCCCTACGAGCAGTACTTC.

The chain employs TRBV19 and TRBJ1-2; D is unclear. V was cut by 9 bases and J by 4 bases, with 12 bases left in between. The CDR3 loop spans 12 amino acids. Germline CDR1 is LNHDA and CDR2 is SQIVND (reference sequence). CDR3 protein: CASTDRSYGYTF. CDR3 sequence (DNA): TGTGCCAGCACCGACCGATCCTATGGCTACACCTTC.

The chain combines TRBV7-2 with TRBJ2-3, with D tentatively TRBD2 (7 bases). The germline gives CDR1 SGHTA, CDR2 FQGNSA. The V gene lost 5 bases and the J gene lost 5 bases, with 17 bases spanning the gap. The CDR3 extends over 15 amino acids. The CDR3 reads CASSGNGGALDTQYF. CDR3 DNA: TGTGCCAGCAGCGGTAATGGGGGGGCATTAGATACGCAGTATTTT.

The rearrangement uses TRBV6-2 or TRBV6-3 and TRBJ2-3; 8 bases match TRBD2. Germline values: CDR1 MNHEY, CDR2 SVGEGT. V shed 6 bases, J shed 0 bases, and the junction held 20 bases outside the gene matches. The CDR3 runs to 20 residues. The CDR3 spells CASSTLASAGLDSSTDTQYF. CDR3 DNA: TGTGCCAGCAGCACGCTAGCCAGTGCGGGACTAGACAGTAGCACAGATACGCAGTATTTT.

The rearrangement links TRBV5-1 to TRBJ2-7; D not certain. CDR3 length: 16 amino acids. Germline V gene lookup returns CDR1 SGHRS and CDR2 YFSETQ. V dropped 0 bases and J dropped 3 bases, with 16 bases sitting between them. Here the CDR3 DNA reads TGCGCCAGCAGCTTGGGCGGTTCGGGTAACTTCTACGAGCAGTACTTC. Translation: CASSLGGSGNFYEQYF. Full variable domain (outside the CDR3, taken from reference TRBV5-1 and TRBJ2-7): KAGVTQTPRYLIKTRGQQVTLSCSPISGHRSVSWYQQTPGQGLQFLFEYFSETQRNKGNFPGRFSGRQFSNSRSEMNVSTLELGDSALYLCASSLGGSGNFYEQYFGPGTRLTVT.

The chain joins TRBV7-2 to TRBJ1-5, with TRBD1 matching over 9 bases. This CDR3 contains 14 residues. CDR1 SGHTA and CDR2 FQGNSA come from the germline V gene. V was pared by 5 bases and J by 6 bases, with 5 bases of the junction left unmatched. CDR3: CASSIGTGIQPQHF. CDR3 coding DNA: TGTGCCAGCAGCATCGGGACAGGGATTCAGCCCCAGCATTTT.

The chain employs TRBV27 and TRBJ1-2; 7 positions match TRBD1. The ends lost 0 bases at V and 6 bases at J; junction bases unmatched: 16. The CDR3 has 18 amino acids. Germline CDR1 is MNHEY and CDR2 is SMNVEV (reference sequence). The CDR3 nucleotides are TGTGCCAGCAGTTTATCGGGCGGAGGAGTAAAGGGGGCGCATGGCTACACCTTC. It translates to CASSLSGGGVKGAHGYTF.

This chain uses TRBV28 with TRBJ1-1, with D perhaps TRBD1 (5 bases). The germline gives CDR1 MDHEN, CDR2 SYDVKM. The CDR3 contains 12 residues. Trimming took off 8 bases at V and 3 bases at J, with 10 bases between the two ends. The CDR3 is CASLEGHTEAFF. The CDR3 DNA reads TGTGCCAGCCTAGAGGGGCACACTGAAGCTTTCTTT.

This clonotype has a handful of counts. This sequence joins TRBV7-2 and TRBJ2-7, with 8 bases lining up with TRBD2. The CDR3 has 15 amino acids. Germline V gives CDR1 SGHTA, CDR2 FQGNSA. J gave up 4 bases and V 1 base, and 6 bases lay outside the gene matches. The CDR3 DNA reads TGTGCCAGCAGCTTAGTGAACGGGGGGGGGTACGAGCAGTACTTC. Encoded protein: CASSLVNGGGYEQYF.

CDR3 in amino acids: CASSASDGEAFF. CDR3 bases: TGTGCCAGCAGCGCGTCGGACGGTGAAGCTTTCTTT. This chain links TRBV7-2 with TRBJ1-1; D not resolved. The CDR3 has 12 amino acids. CDR1 and CDR2 from the germline V gene are SGHTA and FQGNSA. V was shortened by 5 bases and J by 7 bases, with 11 bases between the two germline ends.

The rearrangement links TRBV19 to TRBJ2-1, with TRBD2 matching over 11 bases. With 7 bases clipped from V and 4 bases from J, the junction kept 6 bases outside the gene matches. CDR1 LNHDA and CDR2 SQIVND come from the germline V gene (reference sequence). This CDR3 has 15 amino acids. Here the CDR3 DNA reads TGTGCCAGTACCGTAGCGGGAGGGTTTTACAATGAGCAGTTCTTC. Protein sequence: CASTVAGGFYNEQFF.

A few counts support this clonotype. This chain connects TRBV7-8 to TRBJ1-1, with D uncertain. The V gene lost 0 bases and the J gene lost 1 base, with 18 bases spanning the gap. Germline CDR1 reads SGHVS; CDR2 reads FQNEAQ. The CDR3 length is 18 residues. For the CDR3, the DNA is TGTGCCAGCAGCTTAGCCGCCCGCCCCAGCGGCCCGAACACTGAAGCTTTCTTT. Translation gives CASSLAARPSGPNTEAFF.

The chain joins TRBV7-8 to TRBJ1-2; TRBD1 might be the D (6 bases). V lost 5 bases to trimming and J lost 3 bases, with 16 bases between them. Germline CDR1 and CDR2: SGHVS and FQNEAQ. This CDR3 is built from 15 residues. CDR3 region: CASSPQGGADYGYTF. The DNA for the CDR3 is TGTGCCAGCAGCCCGCAAGGGGGGGCCGACTATGGCTACACCTTC.

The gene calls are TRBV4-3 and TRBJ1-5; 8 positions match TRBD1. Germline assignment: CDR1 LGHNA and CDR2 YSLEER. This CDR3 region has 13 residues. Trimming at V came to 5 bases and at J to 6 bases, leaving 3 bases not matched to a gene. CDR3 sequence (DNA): TGCGCCAGCAGCAAGGACAGGGTTCAGCCCCAGCATTTT. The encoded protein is CASSKDRVQPQHF.

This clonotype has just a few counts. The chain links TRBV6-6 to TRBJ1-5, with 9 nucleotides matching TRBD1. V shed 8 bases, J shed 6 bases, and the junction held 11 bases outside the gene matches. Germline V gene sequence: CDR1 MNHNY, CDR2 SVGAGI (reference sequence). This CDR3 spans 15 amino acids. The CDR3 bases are TGTGCCAGCGGGACCGTGGGACAGGGACGTCAGCCCCAGCATTTT. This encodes CASGTVGQGRQPQHF.

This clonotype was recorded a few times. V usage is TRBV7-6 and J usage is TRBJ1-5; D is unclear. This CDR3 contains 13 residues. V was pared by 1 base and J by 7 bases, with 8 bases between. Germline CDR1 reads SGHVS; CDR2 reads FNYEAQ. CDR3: CASSLEAWQPQHF. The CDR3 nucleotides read TGTGCCAGCAGCTTAGAGGCTTGGCAGCCCCAGCATTTT.

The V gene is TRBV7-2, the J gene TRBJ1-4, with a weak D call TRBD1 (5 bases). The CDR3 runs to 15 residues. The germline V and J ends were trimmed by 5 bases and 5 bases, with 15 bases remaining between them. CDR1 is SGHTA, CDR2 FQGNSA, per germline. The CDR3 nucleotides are TGTGCCAGCAGCCCCGGGAGGGGCGGCAATGAAAAACTGTTTTTT. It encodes CASSPGRGGNEKLFF. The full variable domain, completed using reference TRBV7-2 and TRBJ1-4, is GAGVSQSPSNKVTEKGKDVELRCDPISGHTALYWYRQSLGQGLEFLIYFQGNSAPDKSGLPSDRFSAERTGGSVSTLTIQRTQQEDSAVYLCASSPGRGGNEKLFFGSGTQLSVL.

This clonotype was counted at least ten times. The CDR3 reads CASSLDRVGNYGYTF. In DNA, the CDR3 is TGCGCCAGCAGCTTGGACAGGGTCGGTAACTATGGCTACACCTTC. This chain links TRBV5-1 with TRBJ1-2; tentative D call: TRBD1 (6 bases). This CDR3 region has 15 residues. Germline V gene lookup returns CDR1 SGHRS and CDR2 YFSETQ. V lost 0 bases, J lost 1 base, and 10 bases lay in between. The whole variable domain, filled in from reference TRBV5-1 and TRBJ1-2, reads KAGVTQTPRYLIKTRGQQVTLSCSPISGHRSVSWYQQTPGQGLQFLFEYFSETQRNKGNFPGRFSGRQFSNSRSEMNVSTLELGDSALYLCASSLDRVGNYGYTFGSGTRLTVV.

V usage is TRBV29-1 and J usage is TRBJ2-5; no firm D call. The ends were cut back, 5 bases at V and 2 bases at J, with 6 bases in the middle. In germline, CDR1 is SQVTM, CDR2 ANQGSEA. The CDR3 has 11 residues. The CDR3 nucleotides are TGCAGCGTTAATGGGCAAGAGACCCAGTACTTC. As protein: CSVNGQETQYF.

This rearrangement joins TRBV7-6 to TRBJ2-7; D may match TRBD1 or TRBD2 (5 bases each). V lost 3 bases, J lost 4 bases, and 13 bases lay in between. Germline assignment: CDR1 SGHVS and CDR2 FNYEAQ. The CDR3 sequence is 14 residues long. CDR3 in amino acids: CASSFSQGAYEQYF. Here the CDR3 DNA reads TGTGCCAGCAGCTTCAGCCAGGGAGCATACGAGCAGTACTTC. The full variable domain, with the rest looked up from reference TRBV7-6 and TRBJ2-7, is GAGVSQSPRYKVTKRGQDVALRCDPISGHVSLYWYRQALGQGPEFLTYFNYEAQQDKSGLPNDRFSAERPEGSISTLTIQRTEQRDSAMYRCASSFSQGAYEQYFGPGTRLTVT.

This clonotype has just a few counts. Here the CDR3 DNA reads TGTGCCAGCAGCTTCACAGGGATTAATTCACCCCTCCACTTT. Residues: CASSFTGINSPLHF. The rearrangement joins TRBV5-5 to TRBJ1-6, with D tentatively TRBD1 (6 bases). Trimming took 2 bases from V and 6 from J, leaving 9 bases between them. CDR1 and CDR2 (germline): SGHKS, YYEKEE (reference sequence). This CDR3 comprises 14 residues.

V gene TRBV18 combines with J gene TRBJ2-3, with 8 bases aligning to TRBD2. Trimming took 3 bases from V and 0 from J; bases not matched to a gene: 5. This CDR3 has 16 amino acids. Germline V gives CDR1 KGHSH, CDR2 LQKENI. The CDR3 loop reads CASSPPGLGSTDTQYF. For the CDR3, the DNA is TGTGCCAGCTCACCGCCGGGACTAGGGAGCACAGATACGCAGTATTTT.

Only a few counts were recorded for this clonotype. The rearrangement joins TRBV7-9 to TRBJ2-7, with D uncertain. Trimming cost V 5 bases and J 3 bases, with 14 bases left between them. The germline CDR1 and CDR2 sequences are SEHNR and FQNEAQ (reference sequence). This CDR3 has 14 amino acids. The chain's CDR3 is CASSPLRQFYEQYF. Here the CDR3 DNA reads TGTGCCAGCAGCCCATTGAGGCAGTTCTACGAGCAGTACTTC.

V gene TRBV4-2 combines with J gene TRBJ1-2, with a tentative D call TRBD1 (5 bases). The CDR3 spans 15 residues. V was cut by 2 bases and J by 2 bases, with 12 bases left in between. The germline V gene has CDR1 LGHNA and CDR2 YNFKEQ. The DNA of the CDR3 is TGTGCCAGCAGCCAATTGGGGCAGGGCAACTATGGCTACACCTTC. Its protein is CASSQLGQGNYGYTF.

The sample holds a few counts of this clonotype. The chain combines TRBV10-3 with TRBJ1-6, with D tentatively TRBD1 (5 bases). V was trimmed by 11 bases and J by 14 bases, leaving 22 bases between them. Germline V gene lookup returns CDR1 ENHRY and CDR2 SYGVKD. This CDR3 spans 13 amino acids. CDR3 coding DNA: TGTGCCTCTACCGGGACGGTAAATTCGGCCCTCCACTTT. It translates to CASTGTVNSALHF.

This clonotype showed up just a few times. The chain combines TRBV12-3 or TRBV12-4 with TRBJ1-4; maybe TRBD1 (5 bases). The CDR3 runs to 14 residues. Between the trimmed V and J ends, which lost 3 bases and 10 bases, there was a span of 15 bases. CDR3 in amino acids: CASSLRQGAGKLFF. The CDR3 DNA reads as TGTGCCAGCAGTTTGAGGCAGGGTGCCGGAAAACTGTTTTTT.

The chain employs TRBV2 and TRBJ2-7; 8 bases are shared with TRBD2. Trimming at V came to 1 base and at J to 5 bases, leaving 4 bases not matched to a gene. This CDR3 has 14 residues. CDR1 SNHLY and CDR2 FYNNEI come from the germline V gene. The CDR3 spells CASSEEGLGNEQYF. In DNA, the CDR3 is TGTGCCAGCAGTGAAGAGGGACTAGGGAACGAGCAGTACTTC.

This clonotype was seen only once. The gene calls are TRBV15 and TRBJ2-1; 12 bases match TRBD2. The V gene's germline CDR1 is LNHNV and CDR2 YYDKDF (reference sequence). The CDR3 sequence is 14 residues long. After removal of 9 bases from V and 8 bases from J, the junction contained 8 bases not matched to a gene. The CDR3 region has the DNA TGTGCCACTATGCTAGCGGGAGGGGGATATGAGCAGTTCTTC. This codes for CATMLAGGGYEQFF.

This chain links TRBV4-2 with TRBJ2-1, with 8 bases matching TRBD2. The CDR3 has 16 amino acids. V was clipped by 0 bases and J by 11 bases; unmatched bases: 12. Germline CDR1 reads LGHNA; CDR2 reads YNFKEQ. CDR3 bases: TGTGCCAGCAGCCAAGAAGTGGGACTAGGTGGGACCAAGCAGTTCTTC. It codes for CASSQEVGLGGTKQFF.